In its sample, the clone carrying this T cell receptor beta chain was seen once. Profiled with immunoSEQ multiplex PCR; TCRdb holds only in-frame clones, not every one. The sample contains fewer than 25,000 clones, approximately 88% of which appear only once. The record originates from a study of OX40 agonist ivuxolimab in advanced cancers. Germline CDR1 SGHDT, CDR2 YYEEEE. Trimming removed 0 bases from V and 6 bases from J; junction bases left unmatched: 6. This CDR3 region has 15 residues. The V gene is TRBV5-6, the J gene TRBJ2-1, with 7 bases matching TRBD2. This sequence was found in an adult with an advanced solid tumor such as melanoma, head and neck, liver or kidney cancer. Sequences were derived from CD4+ or CD8+ T cells sorted from blood, sampled in a trial of the OX40 agonist ivuxolimab. CDR3 sequence reads: CASSLGAWEGNEQFF. For the CDR3, the DNA is TGTGCCAGCAGCTTGGGAGCGTGGGAGGGCAATGAGCAGTTCTTC.